These T cell receptor beta chains were read from a single sample in a study of cytomegalovirus exposure and HLA in healthy donors. Profiling relied on immunoSEQ multiplex PCR, and the TCRdb table lists in-frame clones only, not all of them. The sample consists of roughly 100,000 clones, around 75% of them appearing once. The sequenced sample was PBMCs. Receptors were obtained from a man aged 35 to 55 in good health and CMV-seronegative. Each CDR3 is given with its conserved first and last residue. Fields, in order: D gene, J gene, V gene, CDR3 length, clone size, CDR3 protein, CDR3 DNA. D genes are given only for firm matches. Rows may omit the clone size; those that give it use once, few, many or a size class.

>NA|TRBJ2-3|TRBV10-2|15|NA
CASSESFGRTDTQYF
TGCGCCAGCAGTGAGTCCTTCGGCAGGACAGATACGCAGTATTTT
>TRBD1|TRBJ2-1|TRBV15|16|NA
CATSRDYETGDNEQFF
TGTGCCACCAGCAGAGATTATGAGACAGGGGACAATGAGCAGTTCTTC
>TRBD2|TRBJ2-5|TRBV6-5|16|NA
CASSYSSQRGQETQYF
TGTGCCAGCAGTTACTCTAGCCAGCGGGGACAAGAGACCCAGTACTTC
>TRBD2|TRBJ2-7|TRBV6-6|16|NA
CASSSGLAGAPREQYF
TGTGCCAGCAGTTCAGGACTAGCGGGGGCCCCAAGGGAGCAGTACTTC
>TRBD2|TRBJ2-5|TRBV7-2|15|NA
CASSFAGGNQETQYF
TGTGCCAGCAGCTTCGCCGGGGGGAATCAAGAGACCCAGTACTTC
>NA|TRBJ1-2|TRBV29-1|15|NA
CSARWAGEFNYGYTF
TGCAGCGCCCGGTGGGCAGGGGAGTTTAACTATGGCTACACCTTC
>TRBD1|TRBJ2-7|TRBV5-1|15|NA
CASSSSDRGIDEQYF
TGCGCCAGCAGCTCCTCGGACAGGGGGATCGACGAGCAGTACTTC
>NA|TRBJ1-1|TRBV6-4|19|NA
CASSDSGTGEWVGDTEAFF
TGTGCCAGCAGTGACTCGGGAACAGGAGAGTGGGTAGGCGACACTGAAGCTTTCTTT
>NA|TRBJ1-5|TRBV2|18|NA
CASSVPLGREMFNQPQHF
TGTGCCAGCAGCGTCCCGCTGGGCAGGGAAATGTTCAATCAGCCCCAGCATTTT
>TRBD1|TRBJ2-7|TRBV6-1|15|NA
CASSVDGTGVDEQYF
TGTGCCAGCAGTGTTGATGGGACAGGGGTCGACGAGCAGTACTTC
>TRBD2|TRBJ2-3|TRBV2|14|NA
CASTPGTSGALGYF
TGTGCCAGCACTCCCGGGACTAGCGGGGCATTGGGGTATTTT
>NA|TRBJ2-3|TRBV19|15|NA
CASSPRTGSIDTQYF
TGTGCCAGTAGTCCCCGAACGGGGAGTATAGATACGCAGTATTTT
>TRBD2|TRBJ2-1|TRBV2|14|NA
CASSVLAAYNEQFF
TGTGCCAGCAGTGTACTAGCGGCCTACAATGAGCAGTTCTTC
>TRBD1|TRBJ2-7|TRBV7-2|16|NA
CASSPNGRQGAAGQYF
TGTGCCAGCAGCCCCAACGGGAGACAGGGGGCGGCTGGACAGTACTTC
>NA|TRBJ1-2|TRBV5-5|12|NA
CASRTGSGGYTF
TGTGCCAGCAGAACAGGGTCCGGTGGCTACACCTTC
>TRBD1|TRBJ1-2|TRBV6-5|15|NA
CASSRTGNTNYGYTF
TGTGCCAGCAGTCGGACAGGGAATACTAACTATGGCTACACCTTC
>NA|TRBJ2-7|TRBV7-7|14|NA
CASSLGQRAREQYF
TGTGCCAGCAGCTTAGGTCAGAGGGCCCGCGAGCAGTACTTC
>NA|TRBJ1-6|TRBV14|13|NA
CASSQAIESPLHF
TGTGCCAGCAGCCAAGCCATTGAGTCCCCCCTCCACTTT
>NA|TRBJ1-3|TRBV6-6|16|NA
CASSGGEPSVGNTIYF
TGTGCCAGCAGCGGCGGAGAACCATCTGTGGGAAACACCATATATTTT
>NA|TRBJ1-1|TRBV5-1|18|NA
CASSLGQGSGRTNTEAFF
TGCGCCAGCAGCTTGGGCCAGGGGTCGGGAAGAACGAACACTGAAGCTTTCTTT
>NA|TRBJ2-1|TRBV10-3|15|NA
CAISEGSSSYNEQFF
TGTGCCATCAGTGAGGGTTCTAGCTCCTACAATGAGCAGTTCTTC
>NA|TRBJ2-5|TRBV5-1|13|few
CASSLVEPETQYF
TGCGCCAGCAGCTTGGTTGAGCCGGAGACCCAGTACTTC
>NA|TRBJ1-4|TRBV6-1|17|few
CASSEGGRGATNEKLFF
TGTGCCAGCAGTGAAGGGGGCAGGGGAGCAACTAATGAAAAACTGTTTTTT
>TRBD2|TRBJ2-1|TRBV27|16|NA
CASSPTTSGGAREQFF
TGTGCCAGCAGTCCGACGACTAGCGGGGGGGCCCGGGAGCAGTTCTTC